This record covers a single T cell receptor beta chain. This table comes from immunoSEQ multiplex PCR, and its TCRdb copy is limited to in-frame clones, with some not included. The table shows under 20,000 clones, with approximately 88% occurring only once. These data originate in a study of blood T cell repertoires in COVID-19. The receptor was derived from a human donor in a cohort sampled during active COVID-19. Specimen: peripheral blood.

CDR3 loop: CASSPPDRGHTEAFF. The CDR3 region has the DNA TGTGCCAGCTCACCGCCGGACAGGGGTCACACTGAAGCTTTCTTT. The chain couples TRBV18 to TRBJ1-1; 9 bases are shared with TRBD1. The CDR3 loop spans 15 amino acids. Germline assignment: CDR1 KGHSH and CDR2 LQKENI. The V gene end was trimmed by 3 bases and the J gene end by 3 bases; junction bases not matched to a gene: 5.